Below, 27 T cell receptor beta chains from the same sample are listed, as sequenced in a study of Ad26.COV2.S vaccination and SARS-CoV-2 variants. Sequencing used immunoSEQ multiplex PCR; TCRdb keeps in-frame clones, though not all of them. The sample shows 250,000 or so clones, about 83% of them seen only once. Treatment defined: over 15 received Ad26.COV2.S at low or high dose, single or two shots; about five received placebo; per-sample allocation not given. Collection of the samples took place on day 63 after the first injection of vaccine or placebo. This material consisted of peripheral blood, taken in a trial of Ad26.COV2.S vaccine versus placebo. The receptor source for this set is a person between 18 and 65 years old who received the Ad26.COV2.S COVID-19 vaccine or a placebo.

A few counts support this clone. In nucleotides, the CDR3 is TGTGCCAGCAGCCAAAATACAGGGGCGACAGATACGCAGTATTTT. Encoded protein: CASSQNTGATDTQYF. The rearrangement joins TRBV14 to TRBJ2-3, with 7 bases matching TRBD1. The germline V gene encodes CDR1 SGHDN and CDR2 FVKESK. The CDR3 contains 15 residues. Losses at the gene ends were 2 bases for V and 3 bases for J; bases not matched to a gene: 5.

The CDR3 reads CASSTGTDSYEQYF. CDR3 DNA: TGTGCCAGCAGCACCGGGACGGACTCCTACGAGCAGTACTTC. The chain employs TRBV11-2 and TRBJ2-7; either TRBD1 or TRBD2 may fit D (5 bases each). This CDR3 spans 14 amino acids. Trimming left V 5 bases short and J 0 bases short, with 11 bases between. The germline gives CDR1 SGHAT, CDR2 FQNNGV. Variable domain in full (rest from reference TRBV11-2 and TRBJ2-7): EAGVAQSPRYKIIEKRQSVAFWCNPISGHATLYWYQQILGQGPKLLIQFQNNGVVDDSQLPKDRFSAERLKGVDSTLKIQPAKLEDSAVYLCASSTGTDSYEQYFGPGTRLTVT.

The rearrangement uses TRBV4-1 and TRBJ2-5; 9 bases match TRBD1. CDR3 length: 16 residues. Germline CDR1 reads MGHRA; CDR2 reads YSYEKL. Unmatched junction bases numbered 11, after V lost 4 bases and J lost 5 bases. The CDR3 spells CASSRTGTGRGETQYF. CDR3 coding DNA: TGCGCCAGCAGCCGTACCGGGACAGGGAGAGGGGAGACCCAGTACTTC.

V usage is TRBV11-2 and J usage is TRBJ1-3, with 8 bases identical to TRBD1. The CDR3 totals 16 residues. After removal of 1 base from V and 4 bases from J, the junction contained 6 bases not matched to a gene. Germline assignment: CDR1 SGHAT and CDR2 FQNNGV. CDR3 amino acids: CASSLARGPGGNTIYF. CDR3 bases: TGTGCCAGCAGCTTAGCCAGGGGGCCCGGAGGAAACACCATATATTTT.

This chain connects TRBV10-3 to TRBJ1-1; D possibly corresponds to TRBD1 (6 bases). The CDR3 is made up of 14 amino acids. Trimming stripped 4 bases from V and 3 bases from J, with 12 bases between. Germline V gene data show CDR1 as ENHRY and CDR2 as SYGVKD. CDR3 DNA sequence: TGTGCCATCAGTGCGGGGGGGCAAGACACTGAAGCTTTCTTT. Residues: CAISAGGQDTEAFF.

The chain recombines TRBV5-4 with TRBJ1-5, with a weak D call TRBD1 (6 bases). CDR1 and CDR2 (germline): SGHNT, YYREEE (reference sequence). The germline V and J ends were trimmed by 4 bases and 0 bases, with 11 bases remaining between them. This CDR3 spans 15 amino acids. CDR3 DNA: TGTGCCAGCAGCCCCTGGGGGGCTAGCAATCAGCCCCAGCATTTT. Translated, it gives CASSPWGASNQPQHF.

The table lists this clone with many counts. The chain links TRBV12-3 or TRBV12-4 to TRBJ2-1; the D is unclear. The length of the CDR3 is 13 residues. V was cut by 6 bases and J by 6 bases, with 12 bases left in between. The CDR3 nucleotides read TGTGCCAGCAGCCAACACTCCGGCAATGAGCAGTTCTTC. It encodes CASSQHSGNEQFF.

This chain joins TRBV5-6 and TRBJ1-5; 8 bases line up with TRBD1. Germline CDR1 and CDR2: SGHDT and YYEEEE. This CDR3 comprises 14 residues. Trimming at V came to 3 bases and at J to 3 bases, leaving 2 bases not matched to a gene. The CDR3 loop reads CASSYRGFNQPQHF. CDR3 coding DNA: TGTGCCAGCAGCTACAGGGGGTTCAATCAGCCCCAGCATTTT.

CDR3 DNA sequence: TGTGCCTGGAGTGGACCCATTACAGGGAAGAGCTCTGGAAACACCATATATTTT. Protein product: CAWSGPITGKSSGNTIYF. V gene TRBV30 combines with J gene TRBJ1-3, with D possibly being TRBD1 (6 bases). This CDR3 comprises 18 residues. The germline V gene encodes CDR1 GTSNPN and CDR2 SVGIG (reference sequence). V dropped 1 base and J dropped 0 bases, with 19 bases sitting between them.

CDR3 residues: CASSQDGQGFSYEQYF. CDR3 sequence (DNA): TGCGCCAGCAGCCAAGATGGGCAGGGGTTCTCCTACGAGCAGTACTTC. The V and J genes are TRBV4-1 and TRBJ2-7, with D perhaps TRBD1 (6 bases). V lost 0 bases, J lost 0 bases, and 12 bases lay in between. This CDR3 comprises 16 residues. Germline V lookup: CDR1 MGHRA, CDR2 YSYEKL.

The V call is TRBV9, the J call TRBJ1-1, with TRBD1 identical over 7 bases. V trimming: 3 bases; J trimming: 6 bases; junction bases outside the gene matches: 8. CDR1 is SGDLS and CDR2 is YYNGEE in the germline V gene. This CDR3 has 14 residues. This CDR3 is CASSATGRNSEAFF. The CDR3, as DNA: TGTGCCAGCAGCGCGACAGGGCGAAATTCTGAAGCTTTCTTT.

The rearrangement links TRBV29-1 to TRBJ2-7; TRBD1 aligns across 10 bases. CDR1 and CDR2 (germline): SQVTM, ANQGSEA. The V gene end was trimmed by 7 bases and the J gene end by 6 bases; junction bases not matched to a gene: 9. The CDR3 is made up of 13 amino acids. CDR3 in DNA: TGCAGCGGGGGGGACAGGGGATCGCGCGAGCAGTACTTC. Protein product: CSGGDRGSREQYF.

This rearrangement joins TRBV27 to TRBJ2-5; D remains unclear. The CDR3 has 13 residues. The V gene lost 2 bases and the J gene lost 7 bases, with 11 bases spanning the gap. Germline CDR1 reads MNHEY; CDR2 reads SMNVEV (reference sequence). For the CDR3, the DNA is TGTGCCAGCAGTTTAGTCGGCGATGGGACCCAGTACTTC. Protein product: CASSLVGDGTQYF.

The V call is TRBV5-1, the J call TRBJ1-4; 7 bases are shared with TRBD1. CDR3 length equals 15 residues. Germline lookup yields CDR1 SGHRS and CDR2 YFSETQ. The V segment lost 0 bases and the J segment 11 bases; nucleotides outside the gene matches: 10. DNA for the CDR3: TGCGCCAGCAGCTTGGCAGATGGGGACAGAGTCAAACTGTTTTTT. It yields the protein CASSLADGDRVKLFF.

The chain combines TRBV11-1 with TRBJ1-1; a weak D match, TRBD1 (5 bases). The germline V gene encodes CDR1 SGHAT and CDR2 FQDESV (reference sequence). Deletions cut 5 bases from V and 1 base from J, with 17 bases between. The CDR3 totals 16 residues. The CDR3 loop is CASSPGTGGGNTEAFF. The CDR3 coding sequence is TGTGCCAGCAGCCCTGGGACCGGGGGAGGGAACACTGAAGCTTTCTTT.

V is TRBV7-9 and J is TRBJ2-1; 9 nucleotides match TRBD2. The length of the CDR3 is 15 residues. The ends lost 5 bases at V and 5 bases at J; junction bases unmatched: 7. Germline CDR1 SEHNR, CDR2 FQNEAQ (reference sequence). The chain's CDR3 is CASSPSSGINNEQFF. The CDR3, as DNA: TGTGCCAGCAGCCCGTCTAGCGGGATAAACAATGAGCAGTTCTTC. Full variable domain (outside the CDR3, taken from reference TRBV7-9 and TRBJ2-1): DTGVSQNPRHKITKRGQNVTFRCDPISEHNRLYWYRQTLGQGPEFLTYFQNEAQLEKSRLLSDRFSAERPKGSFSTLEIQRTEQGDSAMYLCASSPSSGINNEQFFGPGTRLTVL.

The chain employs TRBV12-3 or TRBV12-4 and TRBJ1-2; D remains unclear. V shed 3 bases and J shed 4 bases, with 9 bases lying between them. The CDR3 has 13 residues. In DNA, the CDR3 is TGTGCCAGCAGTTTGAGGAGTGCCTATGGCTACACCTTC. Protein sequence: CASSLRSAYGYTF.

This clone turned up a few times. The chain employs TRBV18 and TRBJ2-5, with TRBD1 matching 7 bases. The CDR3 sequence is 13 residues long. Germline loops: CDR1 KGHSH, CDR2 LQKENI. J lost 5 bases, V lost 3 bases, and 3 bases had no gene match. The CDR3 DNA is TGTGCCAGCTCACCCGGGACAGCGGAGACCCAGTACTTC. Protein sequence: CASSPGTAETQYF.

The chain recombines TRBV19 with TRBJ2-5; 8 bases agree with TRBD1. The V gene end was trimmed by 4 bases and the J gene end by 1 base; junction bases not matched to a gene: 11. The germline V gene has CDR1 LNHDA and CDR2 SQIVND (reference sequence). The CDR3 extends over 17 amino acids. CDR3 region: CASSTPGQGNLQETQYF. The CDR3 coding sequence is TGTGCCAGTAGTACCCCCGGACAGGGAAATCTCCAAGAGACCCAGTACTTC.

The chain employs TRBV5-8 and TRBJ2-7, with TRBD1 matching 10 bases. The germline V gene encodes CDR1 SGHTS and CDR2 YDEGEE. This CDR3 has 14 amino acids. The ends lost 4 bases at V and 3 bases at J; junction bases unmatched: 4. CDR3: CASSPRTGGYEQYV. CDR3 DNA: TGTGCCAGCAGCCCTAGGACAGGGGGCTACGAGCAGTACGTC.

The V gene is TRBV5-1, the J gene TRBJ2-2; the D is unclear. Deletions cut 0 bases from V and 0 bases from J, with 6 bases between. This CDR3 spans 15 amino acids. Germline V gene data show CDR1 as SGHRS and CDR2 as YFSETQ. This CDR3 reads CASSLAAPNTGELFF. In nucleotides, the CDR3 is TGCGCCAGCAGCTTGGCCGCTCCGAACACCGGGGAGCTGTTTTTT.

The rearrangement uses TRBV4-1 and TRBJ2-4; the D gene is possibly TRBD2 (6 bases). Germline V gene lookup returns CDR1 MGHRA and CDR2 YSYEKL. CDR3 length: 18 amino acids. The V gene lost 2 bases and the J gene lost 0 bases, with 17 bases spanning the gap. CDR3 protein: CASSQPRDSPPAKNIQYF. CDR3 nucleotide sequence: TGCGCCAGCAGCCAACCCCGGGACTCCCCCCCAGCCAAAAACATTCAGTACTTC.

This clone has only a few counts. The chain links TRBV27 to TRBJ2-1; D ambiguous. Looked up from germline, CDR1 is MNHEY and CDR2 is SMNVEV (reference sequence). V gave up 7 bases and J gave up 5 bases, with 12 bases separating them. The CDR3 covers 13 residues. The CDR3 region is CASTMNVNNEQFF. CDR3 nucleotide sequence: TGTGCCAGCACAATGAACGTTAACAATGAGCAGTTCTTC.

The CDR3 sequence: CASSQGVAGKKLFF. CDR3 nucleotide sequence: TGCGCCAGCAGCCAAGGCGTTGCCGGGAAAAAACTGTTTTTT. V and J are TRBV4-3 and TRBJ1-4; D gene unclear. Germline V lookup: CDR1 LGHNA, CDR2 YSLEER. The V gene lost 1 base and the J gene lost 9 bases, with 12 bases spanning the gap. The CDR3 sequence is 14 residues long.

Only a few counts were recorded for this clone. The chain uses TRBV7-2 and TRBJ2-4; 16 bases match TRBD2. CDR3 length equals 16 residues. Germline-derived CDR1 and CDR2 are SGHTA and FQGNSA. V trimming: 5 bases; J trimming: 5 bases; junction bases outside the gene matches: 3. CDR3 DNA sequence: TGTGCCAGCAGCCTCGGGACTAGCGGGGGGGAAAACATTCAGTACTTC. The encoded protein is CASSLGTSGGENIQYF.

This clone was counted only a few times. J is TRBJ1-1 and V is TRBV7-2; D gene unclear. Germline values: CDR1 SGHTA, CDR2 FQGNSA. Trimming removed 5 bases from V and 1 base from J, with 8 bases in between. The CDR3 consists of 13 residues. The CDR3 loop reads CASSLQPNTEAFF. DNA of the CDR3: TGTGCCAGCAGCCTACAGCCGAACACTGAAGCTTTCTTT.

The V call is TRBV11-2, the J call TRBJ2-3; 7 nucleotides agree with TRBD2. The CDR3 is 17 residues long. Germline V gene lookup returns CDR1 SGHAT and CDR2 FQNNGV. The trim removed 3 bases at V and 3 bases at J, leaving 12 bases unmatched. CDR3 nucleotide sequence: TGTGCCAGCAGCTTCCAAGAGGCGGGAGTAGGGACAGATACGCAGTATTTT. Residues: CASSFQEAGVGTDTQYF.